This TCR beta chain was recorded in a study of T cells in Graves' hyperthyroidism and ophthalmopathy. The overall study: Peripheral blood specimens were obtained at initial diagnosis, prior to any treatment.

Findings and caveats of the study: Through a model of 13 V-J features, ophthalmopathy was separated from stable hyperthyroidism. Peripheral blood also featured most of the thyroid clonotypes expanded above 0.001.

Amplification targeted TCR beta CDR3 regions from RNA transcripts. The TCR CDR3 was amplified in a first-round RT-PCR using the HTBI primer set. TCRdb re-called the multiplex PCR reads through MiXCR, storing one row per CDR3 protein. The repertoire includes 750,000 to 950,000 distinct CDR3 sequences, around 38% of them detected once, and approximately 8.7% sits in the top ten. Graves' hyperthyroidism showing no ophthalmopathy progression within 18 months was considered stable. Germline V gene lookup returns CDR1 LNHNV and CDR2 YYDKDF (reference sequence). CDR3 length: 15 residues. Deletions cut 0 bases from V and 6 bases from J, with 11 bases between. As concerns this clonotype: Its antigen is not known.

The receptor was derived from a man in his late teens or twenties with Graves' hyperthyroidism. The chain employs TRBV15 and TRBJ2-2, with D perhaps matching TRBD1 or TRBD2 (6 bases each). Source material: blood. The CDR3: CATSRDIRGAGELFF. CDR3 DNA: TGTGCCACCAGCAGAGATATAAGGGGGGCCGGGGAGCTGTTTTTT. The full variable domain, completed using reference TRBV15 and TRBJ2-2, is DAMVIQNPRYQVTQFGKPVTLSCSQTLNHNVMYWYQQKSSQAPKLLFHYYDKDFNNEADTPDNFQSRRPNTSFCFLDIRSPGLGDTAMYLCATSRDIRGAGELFFGEGSRLTVL.